This T cell receptor (beta chain) was obtained from a study of shared clonotypes between healthy human individuals. Points from the study as a whole: Estimated richness values were generally larger in naive subsets than in memory subsets. A small donor pool kept down the genetic and exposure-history diversity that was represented.

Generated by immunoSEQ multiplex PCR, the TCRdb table keeps only in-frame clones and is missing some. The sample holds about 1.1 million clones, 60% to 80% seen once. CDR3 length: 13 amino acids. The V end lost 6 bases, the J end lost 0 bases, and 9 bases lay between the germline ends. Germline V gives CDR1 LNHDA, CDR2 SQIVND (reference sequence). On this clone: Its specificity is not known.

Material: memory CD4+ T cells from PBMCs. Subset meaning: CD45RA-negative fraction. The rearrangement uses TRBV19 and TRBJ2-7; D might be TRBD1 or TRBD2, each matching 5 bases. This clonotype originated in a man in his late teens or twenties in good health. Some clones in this sample may be carry-over from other donors' samples. The CDR3 reads CASRGRNSYEQYF. The CDR3 DNA is TGTGCCAGTAGGGGACGAAACTCCTACGAGCAGTACTTC.